What follows are 13 T cell receptor beta chains derived from one specimen sequenced in a study of cytomegalovirus exposure and HLA in healthy donors. PCR used 60 Vbeta primers and 13 Jbeta primers. Some clones are missing from TCRdb's copy, which holds only in-frame ones; the method was immunoSEQ multiplex PCR. The table has around 130,000 clones, approximately 80% seen once. The sequenced sample consisted of PBMCs. The receptors were sampled from a woman aged 18-29 years in good health and CMV-seronegative.

This chain links TRBV9 with TRBJ2-1; D not resolved. Trimming shortened V by 0 bases and J by 6 bases, and 7 bases separated the two germline ends. Germline V gives CDR1 SGDLS, CDR2 YYNGEE. CDR3 length: 13 amino acids. The CDR3, as DNA: TGTGCCAGCAGCGTAGCTACGAGCAATGAGCAGTTCTTC. Residues: CASSVATSNEQFF.

This sequence joins TRBV4-1 and TRBJ2-7, with 7 bases aligning to TRBD1. The CDR3 runs 13 residues. Trimming removed 4 bases from V and 5 bases from J; junction bases left unmatched: 5. Germline CDR1 reads MGHRA; CDR2 reads YSYEKL. This CDR3 reads CASSLGTENEQYF. CDR3 in DNA: TGCGCCAGCAGCCTGGGGACAGAGAACGAGCAGTACTTC.

This sequence joins TRBV6-5 and TRBJ2-1; a possible D gene is TRBD2 (5 bases). CDR1 is MNHEY, CDR2 SVGAGI, per germline. The V gene lost 2 bases and the J gene lost 5 bases, with 10 bases spanning the gap. This CDR3 is built from 14 residues. The CDR3 DNA reads as TGTGCCAGCAGTTACGAGGGATTCCACAATGAGCAGTTCTTC. As protein: CASSYEGFHNEQFF.

V is TRBV18 and J is TRBJ2-7; no definite D call. Germline V gene sequence: CDR1 KGHSH, CDR2 LQKENI. Trimming shortened V by 6 bases and J by 6 bases, and 12 bases separated the two germline ends. The CDR3 is made up of 12 amino acids. CDR3 nucleotides: TGTGCCAGCTCTCCTCCCCTCAGCGAGCAGTACTTC. This translates into CASSPPLSEQYF.

V and J are TRBV9 and TRBJ2-7, with TRBD1 matching 8 bases. Germline loops: CDR1 SGDLS, CDR2 YYNGEE. CDR3 length equals 15 residues. After removal of 0 bases from V and 2 bases from J, the junction contained 4 bases not matched to a gene. The CDR3 here is CASSVGTGGTYEQYF. CDR3 bases: TGTGCCAGCAGCGTAGGCACAGGGGGGACCTACGAGCAGTACTTC.

The gene calls are TRBV30 and TRBJ2-7; TRBD2 agrees at 14 bases. Trimming took 8 bases from V and 0 from J; bases not matched to a gene: 0. Per germline, CDR1 GTSNPN and CDR2 SVGIG (reference sequence). The CDR3 is made up of 13 amino acids. The CDR3 nucleotides are TGTGCCGGGACTAGCGGGAGCTCCTACGAGCAGTACTTC. It codes for CAGTSGSSYEQYF. Combining the CDR3 with reference TRBV30 and TRBJ2-7 gives the whole variable domain SQTIHQWPATLVQPVGSPLSLECTVEGTSNPNLYWYRQAAGRGLQLLFYSVGIGQISSEVPQNLSASRPQDRQFILSSKKLLLSDSGFYLCAGTSGSSYEQYFGPGTRLTVT.

V usage is TRBV15 and J usage is TRBJ1-2; D uncertain. The CDR3 has 15 amino acids. Germline V CDR1 and CDR2: LNHNV, YYDKDF (reference sequence). V lost 0 bases to trimming and J lost 4 bases, with 12 bases between them. The CDR3 DNA reads TGTGCCACCAGCAGAGACGGGGAAGTTGGCTATGGCTACACCTTC. Encoded protein: CATSRDGEVGYGYTF. Together with reference TRBV15 and TRBJ1-2, the CDR3 gives the full variable domain: DAMVIQNPRYQVTQFGKPVTLSCSQTLNHNVMYWYQQKSSQAPKLLFHYYDKDFNNEADTPDNFQSRRPNTSFCFLDIRSPGLGDTAMYLCATSRDGEVGYGYTFGSGTRLTVV.

The chain joins TRBV5-1 to TRBJ2-7, with 7 bases aligning to TRBD2. CDR3 length equals 15 residues. Trimming took 6 bases from V and 1 from J; bases not matched to a gene: 10. The V gene's germline CDR1 is SGHRS and CDR2 YFSETQ. CDR3 nucleotide sequence: TGCGCCAGCACCACGGCGGGAGCCTCTTCCTACGAGCAGTACTTC. It encodes CASTTAGASSYEQYF.

As for this clone: Distinct nucleotide sequences in the sample also encode this CDR3. The CDR3 loop reads CASSSGSYEQYF. The CDR3 DNA is TGTGCCAGTAGTAGCGGGAGCTACGAGCAGTACTTC. This chain connects TRBV19 to TRBJ2-7, with 7 positions matching TRBD2. Trimming cost V 4 bases and J 3 bases; bases outside gene matches: 0. The V gene's germline CDR1 is LNHDA and CDR2 SQIVND (reference sequence). The CDR3 spans 12 residues.

V and J are TRBV4-1 and TRBJ1-2; 7 bases fit TRBD1. V lost 0 bases to trimming and J lost 1 base; unmatched junction nucleotides: 8. The germline V gene has CDR1 MGHRA and CDR2 YSYEKL. CDR3 length: 17 amino acids. CDR3 nucleotides: TGCGCCAGCAGCCAAGATCCCACAGGGGTCTTTAACTATGGCTACACCTTC. It is translated as CASSQDPTGVFNYGYTF.

CDR3 sequence (DNA): TGTGCCAGCGGATCAGGGACTAGCGGGAGACACGAGCAGTACTTC. It translates to CASGSGTSGRHEQYF. The genes are TRBV6-1 and TRBJ2-7, with 14 bases fitting TRBD2. The CDR3 runs 15 residues. CDR1 is MNHNS, CDR2 SASEGT, per germline. With V trimmed by 8 bases and J by 5 bases, 8 bases remained unmatched.

V usage is TRBV30 and J usage is TRBJ1-1, with a possible D match to TRBD1 (5 bases). The CDR3 runs 13 residues. Germline V gene lookup returns CDR1 GTSNPN and CDR2 SVGIG (reference sequence). With 3 bases removed from V and 1 base from J, the gap between germline ends came to 9 bases. This CDR3 reads CAWRGLQNTEAFF. DNA for the CDR3: TGTGCCTGGAGGGGACTCCAGAACACTGAAGCTTTCTTT.

The rearrangement joins TRBV6-6 to TRBJ1-4; D unresolved. Germline-derived CDR1 and CDR2 are MNHNY and SVGAGI (reference sequence). V lost 6 bases to trimming and J lost 6 bases, with 11 bases between them. The CDR3 loop spans 13 amino acids. DNA for the CDR3: TGTGCCAGCAGCCCCCTGGTAGATGAAAAACTGTTTTTT. Translating it yields CASSPLVDEKLFF.